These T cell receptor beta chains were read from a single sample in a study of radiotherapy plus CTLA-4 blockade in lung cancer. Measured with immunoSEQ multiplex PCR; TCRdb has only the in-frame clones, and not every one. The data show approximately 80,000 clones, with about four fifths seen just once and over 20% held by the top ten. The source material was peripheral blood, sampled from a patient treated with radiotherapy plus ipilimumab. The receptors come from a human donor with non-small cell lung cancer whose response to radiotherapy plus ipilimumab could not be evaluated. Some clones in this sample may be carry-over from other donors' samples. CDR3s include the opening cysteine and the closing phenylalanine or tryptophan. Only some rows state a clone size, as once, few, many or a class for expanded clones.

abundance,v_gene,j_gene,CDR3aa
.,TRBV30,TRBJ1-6,CAWRAYSPLHF
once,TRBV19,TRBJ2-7,CASSDPDRVYEQYF
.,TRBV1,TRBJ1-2,CTSSQEPGFNYGYTF
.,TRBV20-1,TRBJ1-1,CSADRETEAFF
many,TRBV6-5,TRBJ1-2,CASSYDRGNGYTF
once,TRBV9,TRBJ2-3,CASSNSGGAEDTQYF
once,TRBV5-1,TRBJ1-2,CASSEGTGNNYGYTF
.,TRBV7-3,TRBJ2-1,CASSSGTSGINEQFF
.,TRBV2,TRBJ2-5,CASRAPGGPQETQYF
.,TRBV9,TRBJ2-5,CASSARQQIQETQYF